What follows is one TCR beta chain and its context. The data were obtained in a study of identical twins. MiXCR was run by TCRdb on the 5' RACE reads, yielding one entry per CDR3 protein. The sample lists some 440,000 distinct CDR3 sequences; 24% were seen once. Deletions cut 6 bases from V and 14 bases from J, with 14 bases between. The CDR3 is made up of 11 amino acids. CDR1 SNHLY and CDR2 FYNNEI come from the germline V gene. The data also belong to a second study, concerning T cells expressing NK-cell markers.

The chain is built from TRBV2 and TRBJ2-1; D is perhaps TRBD2 (6 bases). Sequencing was carried out using CD4+ T cells sorted from blood. The clonotype originates from a woman in her late teens or twenties in good health. Here the CDR3 reads CASRTTRVEFF. The CDR3 DNA follows: TGTGCCAGCAGGACGACTAGGGTGGAGTTCTTC. Variable domain in full (rest from reference TRBV2 and TRBJ2-1): EPEVTQTPSHQVTQMGQEVILRCVPISNHLYFYWYRQILGQKVEFLVSFYNNEISEKSEIFDDQFSVERPDGSNFTLKIRSTKLEDSAMYFCASRTTRVEFFGPGTRLTVL.